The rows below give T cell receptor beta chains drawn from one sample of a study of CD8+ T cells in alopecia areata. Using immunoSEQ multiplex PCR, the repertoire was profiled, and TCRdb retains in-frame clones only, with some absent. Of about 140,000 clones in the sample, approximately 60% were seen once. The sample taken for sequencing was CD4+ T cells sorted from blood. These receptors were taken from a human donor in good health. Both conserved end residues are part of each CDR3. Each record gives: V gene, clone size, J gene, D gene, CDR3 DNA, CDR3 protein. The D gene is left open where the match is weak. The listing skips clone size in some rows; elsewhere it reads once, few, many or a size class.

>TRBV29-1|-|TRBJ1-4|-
TGCAGCGTTGGGGCCCCTAATGAAAAACTGTTTTTT
CSVGAPNEKLFF
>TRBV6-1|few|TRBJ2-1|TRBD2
TGTGCCAGCAGAGCTAGCGGGAACAACAATGAGCAGTTCTTC
CASRASGNNNEQFF
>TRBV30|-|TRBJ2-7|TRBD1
TGTGCCTGGAAAACAGGGGGCTCCTACGAGCAGTACTTC
CAWKTGGSYEQYF
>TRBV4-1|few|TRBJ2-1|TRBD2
TGCGCCAGCAAGACTAGCGGGAGGGGTGGCGAGCAGTTCTTC
CASKTSGRGGEQFF
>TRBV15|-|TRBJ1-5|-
TGTGCCACCAGCACCCGCCGGGATCAGCCCCAGCATTTT
CATSTRRDQPQHF
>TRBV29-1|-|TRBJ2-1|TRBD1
TGCAGCGTTGTGTGGGGACAGTCCTACAATGAGCAGTTCTTC
CSVVWGQSYNEQFF
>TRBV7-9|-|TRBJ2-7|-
TGTGCCAGCAGCCCCTACGGAAATTACGAGCAGTACTTC
CASSPYGNYEQYF
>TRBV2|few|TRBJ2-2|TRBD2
TGTGCCAGCACTCGGGGGGAAACCGGGGAGCTGTTTTTT
CASTRGETGELFF
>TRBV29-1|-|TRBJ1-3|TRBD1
TGCAGCGCCCGGGGGGGACAGGGAAACACCATATATTTT
CSARGGQGNTIYF
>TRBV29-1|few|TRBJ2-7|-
TGCAGCGCTGGAGGGATCGAGCAGTACTTC
CSAGGIEQYF
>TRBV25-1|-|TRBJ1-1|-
TGTGCCAGGCGTCAACCGGGGATCATAAGAGGGGACACTGAAGCTTTCTTT
CARRQPGIIRGDTEAFF
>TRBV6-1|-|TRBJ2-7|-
TGTGCCAGCAGTATAACGGGAGAGGGGGAGCAGTACTTC
CASSITGEGEQYF
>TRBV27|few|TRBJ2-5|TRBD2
TGTGCCAGCAGCCGGGGACTAGCGGGAGTGGAGACCCAGTACTTC
CASSRGLAGVETQYF
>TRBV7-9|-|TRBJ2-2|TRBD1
TGTGCCAGCAGCGAGCCGGGACAGGGAACCGGGGAGCTGTTTTTT
CASSEPGQGTGELFF
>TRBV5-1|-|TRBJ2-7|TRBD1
TGCGCCAGCAGCATAACCCCGGCGGACAGGGGGTACGAGCAGTACTTC
CASSITPADRGYEQYF
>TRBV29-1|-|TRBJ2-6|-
TGCAGCGTCGACTCTGGGGCCAACGTCCTGACTTTC
CSVDSGANVLTF
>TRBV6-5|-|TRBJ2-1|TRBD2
TGTGCCAGCAGTTACGGCCAGCGGGGGCCCTACAATGAGCAGTTCTTC
CASSYGQRGPYNEQFF
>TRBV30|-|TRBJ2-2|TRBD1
TGTGCCTGGAGTGGGGACAGGGTAACCGGGGAGCTGTTTTTT
CAWSGDRVTGELFF
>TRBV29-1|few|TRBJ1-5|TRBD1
TGCAGCGTCCGACAGGGGTGGAATCAGCCCCAGCATTTT
CSVRQGWNQPQHF
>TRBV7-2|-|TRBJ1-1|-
TGTGCCAGCAGCTTATGGGGGAAGGGCACTGAAGCTTTCTTT
CASSLWGKGTEAFF
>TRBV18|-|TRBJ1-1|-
TGTGCCAGCTCACCCTCAGGGGTAGGGAACACTGAAGCTTTCTTT
CASSPSGVGNTEAFF
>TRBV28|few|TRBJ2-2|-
TGTGCCAGTAGACAGACAAACACCGGGGAGCTGTTTTTT
CASRQTNTGELFF
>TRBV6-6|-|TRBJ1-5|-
TGTGCCAGCAGGGACGGAATTTATCAGCCCCAGCATTTT
CASRDGIYQPQHF
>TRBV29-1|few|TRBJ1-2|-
TGCAGCGTCCCCCCACAGGGATCGGACTATGGCTACACCTTC
CSVPPQGSDYGYTF
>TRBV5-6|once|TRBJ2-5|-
TGTGCCAGCACTTGGGGGGAGGAAGAGACCCAGTACTTC
CASTWGEEETQYF
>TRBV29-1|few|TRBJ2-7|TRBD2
TGCAGCGCGACGGGACTAGCGGGAGGTGTTGGAAACGAGCAGTACTTC
CSATGLAGGVGNEQYF
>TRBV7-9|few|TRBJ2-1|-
TGTGCCAGCAGCTTAATGGGGAGGAGCTCCTACAATGAGCAGTTCTTC
CASSLMGRSSYNEQFF
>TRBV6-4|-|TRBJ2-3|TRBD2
TGTGCCAGCACGCACCGGGGGGACCCAGATACGCAGTATTTT
CASTHRGDPDTQYF
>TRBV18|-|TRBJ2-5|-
TGTGCCAGCTCGCAAAGGGTTATTCAAGAGACCCAGTACTTC
CASSQRVIQETQYF
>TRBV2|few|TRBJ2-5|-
TGTGCCAGCAGTGGGACATTCGCAGAGACCCAGTACTTC
CASSGTFAETQYF
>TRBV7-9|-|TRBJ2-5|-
TGTGCCAGCAGCCCCGGTAGCCGGGAGACCCAGTACTTC
CASSPGSRETQYF
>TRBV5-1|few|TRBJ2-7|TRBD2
TGCGCCAGCAGCTCGGGGGGTAGCGGGATCCTGTACTTC
CASSSGGSGILYF
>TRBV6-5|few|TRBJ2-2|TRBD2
TGTGCCAGCAGGCGGGGGGCGAAGGCCGGGGAGCTGTTTTTT
CASRRGAKAGELFF
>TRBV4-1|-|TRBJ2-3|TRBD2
TGCGCCAGCAGCCAAGTCGGACTAGCGGGGCCAGATACGCAGTATTTT
CASSQVGLAGPDTQYF
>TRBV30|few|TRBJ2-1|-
TGTGCCTGGAGTGACAGGGCCTCCTACAATGAGCAGTTCTTC
CAWSDRASYNEQFF
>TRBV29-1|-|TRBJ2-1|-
TGCATCGTAGGGCAGCCTGGGGAGCAGTTCTTC
CIVGQPGEQFF
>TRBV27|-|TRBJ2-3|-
TGTGCCAGCAATCATGGGGGCACAGATACGCAGTATTTT
CASNHGGTDTQYF
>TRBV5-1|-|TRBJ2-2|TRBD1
TGCGCCAGCAAGGAGCAGGGGGCTACGACCGGGGAGCTGTTTTTT
CASKEQGATTGELFF
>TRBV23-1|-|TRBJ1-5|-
TGCGCCAGCAGTCTACGTCTCAGGGGAAGCAATCAGCCCCAGCATTTT
CASSLRLRGSNQPQHF
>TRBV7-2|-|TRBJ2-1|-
TGTGCCAGCAGCCTCCGGGACTTATTGTTCAATGAGCAGTTCTTC
CASSLRDLLFNEQFF
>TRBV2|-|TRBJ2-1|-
TGTGCCAGCAGTGTGGTCAGAGACAATGAGCAGTTCTTC
CASSVVRDNEQFF
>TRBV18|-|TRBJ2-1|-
TGTGCCAGCTCAAGCAAGTATGAGCAGTTCTTC
CASSSKYEQFF
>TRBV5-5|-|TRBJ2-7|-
TGTGCCAGCAGCTTAGGTCCCAGGGGCAAACCTCCCTACGAGCAGTACTTC
CASSLGPRGKPPYEQYF
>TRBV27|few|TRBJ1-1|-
TGTGCCAGCAGCCGGGAGGGGGTAGAAGCTTTCTTT
CASSREGVEAFF
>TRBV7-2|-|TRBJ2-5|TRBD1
TGTGCCAGCAGTAGCGACAGGGGAGAGACCCAGTACTTC
CASSSDRGETQYF
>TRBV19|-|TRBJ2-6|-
TGTGCCAGCGGACAGTCTGGGGCCAACGTCCTGACTTTC
CASGQSGANVLTF
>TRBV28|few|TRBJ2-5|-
TGTGCCAGCGGGGGCTGGGCACCTCAAGAGACCCAGTACTTC
CASGGWAPQETQYF
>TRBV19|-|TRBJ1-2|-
TGTGCCAGTAGAACCGCAACTCTGTATGGGAGCTACACCTTC
CASRTATLYGSYTF
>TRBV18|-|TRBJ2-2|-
TGTGCCAGCTCACCGGGGGCTAGCGCCCGAACCGGGGAGCTGTTTTTT
CASSPGASARTGELFF
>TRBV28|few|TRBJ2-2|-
TGTGCCACTGTGGACACGAGGACCGGGGAGCTGTTTTTT
CATVDTRTGELFF
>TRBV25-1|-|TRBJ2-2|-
TGTGCCAGCAGTGGGAAGTTCGGGATAGACACCGGGGAGCTGTTTTTT
CASSGKFGIDTGELFF
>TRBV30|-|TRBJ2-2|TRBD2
TGTGCCTGGAGCCGACTAGCGGGAGTTGGTGGGGAGCTGTTTTTT
CAWSRLAGVGGELFF
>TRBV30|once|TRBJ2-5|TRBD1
TGTGCCTGGAGTACTTTCCGGGACAGGGGGCCGGAGACCCAGTACTTC
CAWSTFRDRGPETQYF
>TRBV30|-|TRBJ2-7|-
TGTGCCTGGAAAGGGAGGAACCGCGAGCAGTACTTC
CAWKGRNREQYF
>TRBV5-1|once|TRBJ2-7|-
TGCGCCAGCAGCTTGGAGTTTCACGAGCAGTACTTC
CASSLEFHEQYF
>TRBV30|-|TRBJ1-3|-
TGTGCCTGGAGTTCAGGGTGGGGAAACACCATATATTTT
CAWSSGWGNTIYF
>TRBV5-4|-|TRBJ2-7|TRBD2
TGTGCCAGCAGCCAGGGACTAGCGGGAGTTGGCGAGCAGTACTTC
CASSQGLAGVGEQYF
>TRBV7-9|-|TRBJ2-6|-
TGTGCCAGCGCACAGTCTGGGGCCAACGTCCTGACTTTC
CASAQSGANVLTF
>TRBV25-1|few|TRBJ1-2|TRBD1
TGTGCCAGCAGTGAGACAGGGTATGGCTACACCTTC
CASSETGYGYTF